One sample yielded the 13 T cell receptor beta chains listed below, sequenced in a study of blood T cell repertoires in COVID-19. TCRdb keeps only in-frame clones here, not all; method: immunoSEQ multiplex PCR. The sample carries 200,000 to 250,000 clones, roughly 86% recorded once. Material: peripheral blood. The source of these receptors is a woman in her 50s with COVID-19, enrolled during active disease.

V gene TRBV6-5 combines with J gene TRBJ1-4; 9 nucleotides match TRBD1. The CDR3 has 13 residues. V trimming: 6 bases; J trimming: 14 bases; junction bases outside the gene matches: 10. Per germline, CDR1 MNHEY and CDR2 SVGAGI. CDR3 amino acids: CASSLRDRERLFF. The CDR3 DNA follows: TGTGCCAGCAGCCTCCGGGACAGGGAAAGGCTGTTTTTT.

The CDR3 DNA is TGCGCCAGCAGCCTACAGGGCGGGACCGGGGAGCTGTTTTTT. Its translation is CASSLQGGTGELFF. The rearrangement links TRBV4-1 to TRBJ2-2; D is perhaps TRBD1 (6 bases). The V gene lost 4 bases and the J gene lost 5 bases, with 11 bases spanning the gap. The CDR3 contains 14 residues. Germline CDR1 and CDR2: MGHRA and YSYEKL.

The J gene is TRBJ2-3, the V gene TRBV20-1; maybe TRBD2 (7 bases). Germline V gives CDR1 DFQATT, CDR2 SNEGSKA (reference sequence). Deletions cut 3 bases from V and 1 base from J, with 14 bases between. The CDR3 is 15 residues long. CDR3 residues: CSASRGAGGTDTQYF. The CDR3, as DNA: TGCAGTGCTAGTCGGGGGGCAGGCGGCACAGATACGCAGTATTTT.

Only one count was recorded for this clone. This chain connects TRBV30 to TRBJ1-1; TRBD1 matches 7 bases. The CDR3 runs to 11 residues. The germline gives CDR1 GTSNPN, CDR2 SVGIG (reference sequence). Losses at the gene ends were 2 bases for V and 11 bases for J; bases not matched to a gene: 5. Here the CDR3 reads CAWSPQGEAFF. The CDR3 DNA sequence: TGTGCCTGGAGTCCTCAGGGGGAGGCTTTCTTT.

The chain combines TRBV15 with TRBJ1-5; D gene ambiguous. With 1 base removed from V and 1 base from J, the gap between germline ends came to 8 bases. CDR1 and CDR2 from the germline V gene are LNHNV and YYDKDF (reference sequence). This CDR3 spans 15 amino acids. The CDR3 DNA reads as TGTGCCACCAGCAGAGGTGGCAAAAGCAATCAGCCCCAGCATTTT. Protein product: CATSRGGKSNQPQHF. Full variable domain (outside the CDR3, taken from reference TRBV15 and TRBJ1-5): DAMVIQNPRYQVTQFGKPVTLSCSQTLNHNVMYWYQQKSSQAPKLLFHYYDKDFNNEADTPDNFQSRRPNTSFCFLDIRSPGLGDTAMYLCATSRGGKSNQPQHFGDGTRLSIL.

The chain employs TRBV24-1 and TRBJ2-1, with 8 bases matching TRBD1. This CDR3 has 15 amino acids. The trim removed 4 bases at V and 2 bases at J, leaving 3 bases unmatched. From germline, CDR1 is KGHDR and CDR2 SFDVKD. The CDR3 coding sequence is TGTGCCACCAGTGACCAGGGGGCGGCCTACAATGAGCAGTTCTTC. Amino acids: CATSDQGAAYNEQFF.

The chain's CDR3 is CASSLGTGGETGELFF. The DNA for the CDR3 is TGTGCCAGCAGCCTCGGGACAGGGGGTGAGACCGGGGAGCTGTTTTTT. The chain links TRBV13 to TRBJ2-2; TRBD1 agrees at 11 bases. The CDR3 runs 16 residues. V was clipped by 5 bases and J by 5 bases; unmatched bases: 7. In germline, CDR1 is PRHDT, CDR2 FYEKMQ (reference sequence).

The chain is built from TRBV7-2 and TRBJ2-5; 12 bases are shared with TRBD2. The CDR3 sequence is 16 residues long. V dropped 5 bases and J dropped 9; count of bases not matched to a gene: 13. The germline gives CDR1 SGHTA, CDR2 FQGNSA. The CDR3 sequence: CASSPRGLAGGRAQYF. For the CDR3, the DNA is TGTGCCAGCAGCCCCCGAGGGCTAGCGGGGGGGCGGGCCCAGTACTTC. Full variable domain (outside the CDR3, taken from reference TRBV7-2 and TRBJ2-5): GAGVSQSPSNKVTEKGKDVELRCDPISGHTALYWYRQSLGQGLEFLIYFQGNSAPDKSGLPSDRFSAERTGGSVSTLTIQRTQQEDSAVYLCASSPRGLAGGRAQYFGPGTRLLVL.

The rearrangement uses TRBV19 and TRBJ2-5, with D possibly being TRBD1 (5 bases). The germline gives CDR1 LNHDA, CDR2 SQIVND (reference sequence). Trimming left V 5 bases short and J 4 bases short, with 17 bases between. The length of the CDR3 is 15 residues. The chain's CDR3 is CASSARRGSGETQYF. CDR3 sequence (DNA): TGTGCCAGTAGTGCCCGAAGGGGATCGGGAGAGACCCAGTACTTC.

This clone has a count of ten or more. J is TRBJ1-4 and V is TRBV7-8; 9 positions agree with TRBD1. The CDR3 extends over 16 amino acids. Germline CDR1 is SGHVS and CDR2 is FQNEAQ. The J segment lost 8 bases and the V segment lost 0 bases, leaving 7 bases of the junction unmatched. CDR3 protein: CASSLATGTGREKLFF. CDR3 nucleotide sequence: TGTGCCAGCAGCTTAGCTACCGGGACAGGGAGGGAAAAACTGTTTTTT.

The rearrangement links TRBV27 to TRBJ1-3, with 7 bases lining up with TRBD1. The CDR3 sequence is 15 residues long. The trim removed 4 bases at V and 2 bases at J, leaving 5 bases unmatched. Germline V lookup: CDR1 MNHEY, CDR2 SMNVEV (reference sequence). The CDR3 nucleotides are TGTGCCAGCAGTTCCCGGACAGGTCCTGGAAACACCATATATTTT. Protein sequence: CASSSRTGPGNTIYF.

The chain uses TRBV11-3 and TRBJ2-2; no clear D gene. Trimming left V 0 bases short and J 2 bases short, with 7 bases between. This CDR3 has 15 amino acids. Germline CDR1 reads SGHNT; CDR2 reads YENEEA. The CDR3 protein is CASSLDGRNTGELFF. CDR3 coding DNA: TGTGCCAGCAGCTTAGATGGCCGAAACACCGGGGAGCTGTTTTTT.

This clone was found once. The chain employs TRBV6-5 and TRBJ2-3, with TRBD1 identical over 10 bases. Germline V gene sequence: CDR1 MNHEY, CDR2 SVGAGI. Trimming cost V 7 bases and J 6 bases; bases outside gene matches: 7. The CDR3 totals 14 residues. Here the CDR3 reads CASTPTGGRDTQYF. The DNA for the CDR3 is TGTGCCAGCACCCCGACAGGGGGCAGGGATACGCAGTATTTT.